This entry lists 32 T cell receptor beta chains sequenced from one sample in a study of technical replicates of blood from a few donors. Sequencing was performed with immunoSEQ multiplex PCR; in TCRdb, only in-frame clones are kept and a portion is missing. The data contain tens of thousands of clones, more than 85% of them singletons. Sequencing was carried out using PBMCs. Source of these receptors: a human donor in good health. Some clones in this sample may be carry-over from other donors' samples.

The chain joins TRBV19 to TRBJ2-5, with D tentatively TRBD1 (6 bases). Germline lookup yields CDR1 LNHDA and CDR2 SQIVND (reference sequence). The V end was cut by 5 bases, the J end by 3 bases, with 10 bases between. The CDR3 is 13 residues long. The CDR3 coding sequence is TGTGCCAGTAGTCCGCACAGGGAAGAGACCCAGTACTTC. Its protein product is CASSPHREETQYF.

The V call is TRBV25-1, the J call TRBJ2-3; 10 bases are shared with TRBD2. This CDR3 spans 17 amino acids. CDR1 is MGHDK and CDR2 is SYGVNS in the germline V gene. With V trimmed by 2 bases and J by 3 bases, 8 bases remained unmatched. The CDR3 sequence is CASSEALGAGGTDTQYF. The DNA for the CDR3 is TGTGCCAGCAGTGAAGCGTTGGGAGCGGGAGGGACAGATACGCAGTATTTT.

The chain has TRBV6-5 and TRBJ1-3; D call uncertain. Trimming took off 2 bases at V and 2 bases at J, with 10 bases between the two ends. The CDR3 runs to 15 residues. Looked up from germline, CDR1 is MNHEY and CDR2 is SVGAGI. The CDR3 region is CASSYGPQAGNTIYF. In DNA, the CDR3 is TGTGCCAGCAGTTACGGCCCCCAGGCTGGAAACACCATATATTTT.

This clone was detected only once. The J gene is TRBJ1-6, the V gene TRBV25-1; TRBD1 matches at 8 bases. V lost 4 bases and J lost 9; bases outside the gene matches: 8. The germline gives CDR1 MGHDK, CDR2 SYGVNS. This CDR3 region has 15 residues. The CDR3 DNA follows: TGTGCCAGCAGTGCCTTCCAGGGGGCAAGTTCACCCCTCCACTTT. The encoded protein is CASSAFQGASSPLHF.

The chain uses TRBV9 and TRBJ2-1, with a weak D call TRBD1 (6 bases). The germline V gene encodes CDR1 SGDLS and CDR2 YYNGEE. The CDR3 is 15 amino acids. Trimming removed 0 bases from V and 6 bases from J, with 13 bases in between. The CDR3 DNA is TGTGCCAGCAGCGTAGCTACAGGGCTTCTCAATGAGCAGTTCTTC. The encoded protein is CASSVATGLLNEQFF.

The chain recombines TRBV2 with TRBJ2-7; no firm D call. V was shortened by 2 bases and J by 3 bases, with 5 bases between the two germline ends. Per the germline V gene, CDR1 is SNHLY and CDR2 is FYNNEI. This CDR3 has 12 amino acids. CDR3 in amino acids: CASSEQNYEQYF. As DNA, the CDR3 is TGTGCCAGCAGTGAACAGAACTACGAGCAGTACTTC.

The CDR3 bases are TGTGCCTGGAGCCGGGGGGCGAAGGGCTACACCTTC. Amino acid sequence: CAWSRGAKGYTF. The V gene is TRBV30, the J gene TRBJ1-2; D is perhaps TRBD1 (6 bases). V was clipped by 3 bases and J by 8 bases, with 13 bases between them. CDR1 GTSNPN and CDR2 SVGIG come from the germline V gene (reference sequence). This CDR3 is 12 amino acids long.

The rearrangement uses TRBV19 and TRBJ1-5; 7 bases are shared with TRBD1. In germline, CDR1 is LNHDA, CDR2 SQIVND (reference sequence). The CDR3 loop spans 14 amino acids. The V segment lost 10 bases and the J segment 1 base; nucleotides outside the gene matches: 7. The chain's CDR3 is CATGTGASNQPQHF. CDR3 bases: TGTGCCACCGGAACAGGGGCAAGCAATCAGCCCCAGCATTTT.

This CDR3 is CASSEAASGGPQETQYF. For the CDR3, the DNA is TGTGCCAGCAGCGAGGCAGCCAGCGGGGGGCCCCAAGAGACCCAGTACTTC. The gene calls are TRBV9 and TRBJ2-5; 9 bases align to TRBD2. The germline V gene encodes CDR1 SGDLS and CDR2 YYNGEE. The ends lost 3 bases at V and 1 base at J; junction bases unmatched: 10. The CDR3 covers 17 residues.

The chain links TRBV9 to TRBJ1-2; weak D call: TRBD1 (5 bases). Trimming stripped 4 bases from V and 3 bases from J, with 22 bases between. The CDR3 is 17 residues long. Germline V lookup: CDR1 SGDLS, CDR2 YYNGEE. Written as DNA, the CDR3 is TGTGCCAGCAGCCCAACCCCCACAGGTCGTCTCTACTATGGCTACACCTTC. It yields the protein CASSPTPTGRLYYGYTF.

On this clone: Other nucleotide sequences in the sample specify the same CDR3. The V call is TRBV30, the J call TRBJ1-2; the D gene is possibly TRBD1 (5 bases). The CDR3 runs to 13 residues. CDR1 GTSNPN and CDR2 SVGIG come from the germline V gene (reference sequence). V shed 2 bases and J shed 6 bases, with 13 bases lying between them. CDR3 DNA: TGTGCCTGGAGTCGGGGATGGGGGGATGGCTACACCTTC. Residues: CAWSRGWGDGYTF.

This clone was counted once. The CDR3 protein is CASSTDSSGEQYF. For the CDR3, the DNA is TGTGCCAGCTCGACAGACAGCTCGGGCGAGCAGTACTTC. The chain uses TRBV18 and TRBJ2-7; possible D gene TRBD1, 5 bases. V was clipped by 6 bases and J by 6 bases, with 15 bases between them. The CDR3 loop spans 13 amino acids. In germline, CDR1 is KGHSH, CDR2 LQKENI.

The chain employs TRBV15 and TRBJ2-3, with a tentative D call TRBD2 (6 bases). The CDR3 has 15 amino acids. The V gene lost 2 bases and the J gene lost 2 bases, with 11 bases spanning the gap. Germline CDR1 reads LNHNV; CDR2 reads YYDKDF (reference sequence). CDR3: CATSRSGEHTDTQYF. CDR3 coding DNA: TGTGCCACCAGCAGATCGGGGGAGCACACAGATACGCAGTATTTT.

The chain recombines TRBV18 with TRBJ1-4, with D tentatively TRBD1 (6 bases). The V end was cut by 4 bases, the J end by 0 bases, with 9 bases between. CDR3 length: 15 amino acids. The germline V gene has CDR1 KGHSH and CDR2 LQKENI. The CDR3 DNA sequence: TGTGCCAGCTCACTCCGACAGGCAACTAATGAAAAACTGTTTTTT. Amino acid sequence: CASSLRQATNEKLFF.

J is TRBJ1-6 and V is TRBV7-2; TRBD1 aligns across 11 bases. Germline trimming cut 1 base from V and 7 bases from J; bases unmatched to any gene: 3. Looked up from germline, CDR1 is SGHTA and CDR2 is FQGNSA. The length of the CDR3 is 16 residues. Written as DNA, the CDR3 is TGTGCCAGCAGCTTAGTCGGGACAGGGGGGAATTCACCCCTCCACTTT. It is translated as CASSLVGTGGNSPLHF.

J is TRBJ2-1 and V is TRBV5-1; 10 bases are shared with TRBD2. V lost 1 base and J lost 10; bases outside the gene matches: 8. This CDR3 is built from 15 residues. Germline V gives CDR1 SGHRS, CDR2 YFSETQ. In DNA, the CDR3 is TGCGCCAGCAGCTTGCGCCTAGCGGGAGAGGCGGAGCAGTTCTTC. Amino acid sequence: CASSLRLAGEAEQFF.

The chain combines TRBV2 with TRBJ2-1; 12 bases align to TRBD2. The V gene's germline CDR1 is SNHLY and CDR2 FYNNEI. The CDR3 has 16 residues. The J segment lost 11 bases and the V segment lost 5 bases, leaving 13 bases of the junction unmatched. CDR3 in DNA: TGTGCCAGCAGTCCAACCACTAGCGGGGGGCCTGCTAAGCAGTTCTTC. It codes for CASSPTTSGGPAKQFF. Full variable domain (remainder filled in from reference TRBV2 and TRBJ2-1): EPEVTQTPSHQVTQMGQEVILRCVPISNHLYFYWYRQILGQKVEFLVSFYNNEISEKSEIFDDQFSVERPDGSNFTLKIRSTKLEDSAMYFCASSPTTSGGPAKQFFGPGTRLTVL.

The CDR3 loop is CASGLGGGYEQYF. In DNA form, the CDR3 reads TGTGCCAGCGGGTTAGGCGGGGGGTACGAGCAGTACTTC. The chain employs TRBV28 and TRBJ2-7; 8 nucleotides align to TRBD2. The CDR3 has 13 amino acids. The J segment lost 4 bases and the V segment lost 8 bases, leaving 7 bases of the junction unmatched. Looked up from germline, CDR1 is MDHEN and CDR2 is SYDVKM. The whole variable domain, remainder taken from reference TRBV28 and TRBJ2-7, is DVKVTQSSRYLVKRTGEKVFLECVQDMDHENMFWYRQDPGLGLRLIYFSYDVKMKEKGDIPEGYSVSREKKERFSLILESASTNQTSMYLCASGLGGGYEQYFGPGTRLTVT.

This chain joins TRBV5-1 and TRBJ1-3; the match to TRBD1 covers 7 bases. There are 17 residues in the CDR3. After removal of 3 bases from V and 0 bases from J, the junction contained 9 bases not matched to a gene. Looked up from germline, CDR1 is SGHRS and CDR2 is YFSETQ. Here the CDR3 reads CASSYGNRGGSGNTIYF. The CDR3 bases are TGCGCCAGCAGCTATGGGAACAGGGGAGGCTCTGGAAACACCATATATTTT.

The rearrangement uses TRBV4-1 and TRBJ1-2; D call uncertain. With 4 bases removed from V and 0 bases from J, the gap between germline ends came to 12 bases. Germline V CDR1 and CDR2: MGHRA, YSYEKL. This CDR3 spans 15 amino acids. The CDR3 loop reads CASSRQLGANYGYTF. The CDR3 region has the DNA TGCGCCAGCAGCCGCCAGCTAGGTGCTAACTATGGCTACACCTTC.

The CDR3 nucleotides read TGTGCCACAGCTCGTAATAAGGGGGCCGGTGAAAAACTGTTTTTT. Translating gives CATARNKGAGEKLFF. The chain has TRBV18 and TRBJ1-4, with TRBD1 identical over 7 bases. From germline, CDR1 is KGHSH and CDR2 LQKENI. V was pared by 10 bases and J by 7 bases, with 15 bases of the junction left unmatched. CDR3 size: 15 residues.

This rearrangement joins TRBV19 to TRBJ1-1; D is ambiguous. V lost 3 bases to trimming and J lost 1 base, with 6 bases between them. The length of the CDR3 is 13 residues. The V gene's germline CDR1 is LNHDA and CDR2 SQIVND (reference sequence). The CDR3 nucleotides are TGTGCCAGTAGTATCCGGGAGAACACTGAAGCTTTCTTT. Amino acids: CASSIRENTEAFF.

V gene TRBV4-2 combines with J gene TRBJ2-5; 8 nucleotides match TRBD2. The germline gives CDR1 LGHNA, CDR2 YNFKEQ. With V trimmed by 1 base and J by 9 bases, 13 bases remained unmatched. The CDR3 totals 16 residues. The CDR3 DNA reads TGTGCCAGCAGCCAAGCCTCGGAGCGGCTAGCGGGCCCCCAGTACTTC. Translated: CASSQASERLAGPQYF.

This chain links TRBV2 with TRBJ2-2, with a tentative D call TRBD2 (6 bases). V was clipped by 3 bases and J by 1 base, with 12 bases between them. CDR1 and CDR2 from the germline V gene are SNHLY and FYNNEI. This CDR3 is built from 16 residues. The CDR3 region is CASSDRLARNTGELFF. CDR3 DNA: TGTGCCAGCAGTGACCGTCTAGCGAGGAACACCGGGGAGCTGTTTTTT. Complete variable domain (other parts from reference TRBV2 and TRBJ2-2): EPEVTQTPSHQVTQMGQEVILRCVPISNHLYFYWYRQILGQKVEFLVSFYNNEISEKSEIFDDQFSVERPDGSNFTLKIRSTKLEDSAMYFCASSDRLARNTGELFFGEGSRLTVL.

This sequence joins TRBV5-1 and TRBJ2-3; D might be TRBD1 (5 bases). The CDR3 is 13 residues long. V was shortened by 2 bases and J by 3 bases, with 7 bases between the two germline ends. Per the germline V gene, CDR1 is SGHRS and CDR2 is YFSETQ. The CDR3 sequence: CASSFRDTDTQYF. CDR3 nucleotides: TGCGCCAGCAGCTTCAGGGATACAGATACGCAGTATTTT.

The genes are TRBV7-2 and TRBJ2-7, with 15 bases identical to TRBD2. CDR3 size: 19 residues. With 5 bases clipped from V and 5 bases from J, the junction kept 16 bases outside the gene matches. Germline-derived CDR1 and CDR2 are SGHTA and FQGNSA. In DNA form, the CDR3 reads TGTGCCAGCAGCCTCGCCGGGATCGGACTAGCGGGAGGGAGGGACGAGCAGTACTTC. It translates to CASSLAGIGLAGGRDEQYF.

V and J are TRBV27 and TRBJ2-1; tentatively, D is TRBD2 (6 bases). CDR3 length: 12 amino acids. Germline values: CDR1 MNHEY, CDR2 SMNVEV (reference sequence). V lost 6 bases to trimming and J lost 6 bases, with 9 bases between them. CDR3 region: CASRQTSNEQFF. The CDR3 region has the DNA TGTGCCAGCAGGCAGACTAGCAATGAGCAGTTCTTC.

The J gene is TRBJ2-3, the V gene TRBV19; no firm D call. Germline assignment: CDR1 LNHDA and CDR2 SQIVND (reference sequence). V lost 1 base and J lost 6, with 14 bases in between. The CDR3 extends over 15 amino acids. CDR3 loop: CASSIAAAQIDTQYF. The CDR3 DNA is TGTGCCAGTAGTATAGCGGCAGCACAGATCGATACGCAGTATTTT.

The rearrangement uses TRBV10-3 and TRBJ2-7, with D uncertain. Per the germline V gene, CDR1 is ENHRY and CDR2 is SYGVKD. The CDR3 spans 14 residues. The ends were cut back, 4 bases at V and 0 bases at J, with 10 bases in the middle. In nucleotides, the CDR3 is TGTGCCATCAGTGCGCCGGGTAGCTCCTACGAGCAGTACTTC. Its protein product is CAISAPGSSYEQYF.

This chain joins TRBV7-9 and TRBJ1-4, with 7 bases aligning to TRBD1. This CDR3 region has 14 residues. Trimming at V came to 1 base and at J to 7 bases, leaving 3 bases not matched to a gene. CDR1 SEHNR and CDR2 FQNEAQ come from the germline V gene (reference sequence). The DNA for the CDR3 is TGTGCCAGCAGCTTAGGGACAGGCGGTGAAAAACTGTTTTTT. Protein product: CASSLGTGGEKLFF. The variable domain in full, with the rest retrieved from reference TRBV7-9 and TRBJ1-4, is DTGVSQNPRHKITKRGQNVTFRCDPISEHNRLYWYRQTLGQGPEFLTYFQNEAQLEKSRLLSDRFSAERPKGSFSTLEIQRTEQGDSAMYLCASSLGTGGEKLFFGSGTQLSVL.

This clone showed up just a few times. The chain joins TRBV7-9 to TRBJ1-1; tentative D call: TRBD1 (6 bases). V lost 1 base to trimming and J lost 4 bases, with 22 bases between them. This CDR3 is built from 18 residues. Per germline, CDR1 SEHNR and CDR2 FQNEAQ (reference sequence). The CDR3 loop is CASSLGPGHHKGSTEAFF. The DNA of the CDR3 is TGTGCCAGCAGCTTAGGTCCGGGACACCACAAAGGGAGCACTGAAGCTTTCTTT.

The rearrangement uses TRBV6-1 and TRBJ1-6; no firm D call. Germline loops: CDR1 MNHNS, CDR2 SASEGT. The CDR3 runs 14 residues. V was shortened by 8 bases and J by 8 bases, with 16 bases between the two germline ends. The CDR3 here is CASFVGNRDSPLHF. CDR3 bases: TGTGCCAGCTTCGTGGGTAACCGGGATTCACCCCTCCACTTT.